The 23 T cell receptor beta chains below were found in one sample sequenced in a study of cytomegalovirus exposure and HLA in healthy donors. The PCR made use of 60 Vbeta and 13 Jbeta primers. Sequencing was performed with immunoSEQ multiplex PCR; in TCRdb, only in-frame clones are kept and a portion is missing. This sample carries roughly 150,000 clones, 70% to 85% of them seen once, and the ten largest clones take roughly 2%. Sequenced sample: PBMCs. These receptors were taken from a man aged 50-59 years in good health and CMV-seropositive.

The V gene is TRBV9, the J gene TRBJ1-1; D is possibly TRBD1 (5 bases). V was clipped by 4 bases and J by 4 bases, with 14 bases between them. The V gene's germline CDR1 is SGDLS and CDR2 YYNGEE. The length of the CDR3 is 14 residues. The chain's CDR3 is CASSRSGLRTEAFF. CDR3 DNA sequence: TGTGCCAGCAGCCGCTCAGGGTTGCGCACTGAAGCTTTCTTT.

The chain recombines TRBV13 with TRBJ2-7; perhaps TRBD2 as D (6 bases). CDR1 PRHDT and CDR2 FYEKMQ come from the germline V gene (reference sequence). V was clipped by 6 bases and J by 7 bases, with 19 bases between them. This CDR3 contains 14 residues. The CDR3, as DNA: TGTGCCAGCAGATGGGGAGGTCGGGTAATGGAGCAGTACTTC. Translation: CASRWGGRVMEQYF.

The genes are TRBV5-6 and TRBJ1-5, with D tentatively TRBD1 (5 bases). V lost 4 bases to trimming and J lost 0 bases, with 14 bases between them. The CDR3 has 16 residues. Germline V gene sequence: CDR1 SGHDT, CDR2 YYEEEE. CDR3 amino acids: CASSIRQSYSNQPQHF. The CDR3 region has the DNA TGTGCCAGCAGCATAAGACAGTCTTATAGCAATCAGCCCCAGCATTTT.

CDR3 loop: CASSIRGQGAYEQYF. The CDR3, as DNA: TGTGCCAGTAGTATACGGGGACAGGGAGCCTACGAGCAGTACTTC. The chain has TRBV19 and TRBJ2-7; 9 bases are shared with TRBD1. The junction had 4 bases not matched to a gene; V was cut back by 2 bases and J by 2 bases. Germline V gene lookup returns CDR1 LNHDA and CDR2 SQIVND (reference sequence). The CDR3 covers 15 residues.

The CDR3 sequence: CASSKNYGTNYGYTF. In nucleotides, the CDR3 is TGTGCCAGCAGTAAAAACTACGGCACAAACTATGGCTACACCTTC. The chain has TRBV25-1 and TRBJ1-2, with D unresolved. CDR3 size: 15 residues. V lost 5 bases and J 2 bases, leaving 15 bases between the germline ends. Per the germline V gene, CDR1 is MGHDK and CDR2 is SYGVNS.

This chain joins TRBV27 and TRBJ1-5, with TRBD1 as a possible D gene (6 bases). Germline V gene data show CDR1 as MNHEY and CDR2 as SMNVEV (reference sequence). CDR3 size: 14 residues. The V end lost 3 bases, the J end lost 6 bases, and 12 bases lay between the germline ends. CDR3 DNA sequence: TGTGCCAGCAGTTTGGGACACCCGGGTCAGCCCCAGCATTTT. Protein sequence: CASSLGHPGQPQHF.

The chain uses TRBV7-8 and TRBJ1-1, with no clear D. The CDR3 has 14 amino acids. Germline CDR1 SGHVS, CDR2 FQNEAQ. The germline V and J ends were trimmed by 6 bases and 5 bases, with 16 bases remaining between them. CDR3 residues: CASRAITAVTEAFF. Here the CDR3 DNA reads TGTGCCAGCAGAGCGATAACGGCTGTTACTGAAGCTTTCTTT.

The rearrangement joins TRBV7-9 to TRBJ1-4; D remains unclear. The CDR3 consists of 16 residues. The V end lost 0 bases, the J end lost 4 bases, and 12 bases lay between the germline ends. Germline lookup yields CDR1 SEHNR and CDR2 FQNEAQ (reference sequence). Written as DNA, the CDR3 is TGTGCCAGCAGCTTAGCTGGCCAGGTACATAATGAAAAACTGTTTTTT. This encodes CASSLAGQVHNEKLFF.

The chain carries TRBV6-6 and TRBJ2-1; 9 bases align to TRBD2. The V gene end was trimmed by 9 bases and the J gene end by 2 bases; junction bases not matched to a gene: 2. This CDR3 has 13 residues. Germline assignment: CDR1 MNHNY and CDR2 SVGAGI (reference sequence). CDR3 amino acids: CASAGGAYNEQFF. The DNA for the CDR3 is TGTGCCAGTGCGGGGGGGGCCTACAATGAGCAGTTCTTC.

In this sample, this clone turned up once. The chain recombines TRBV7-2 with TRBJ1-4, with D perhaps TRBD1 (5 bases). Germline CDR1 reads SGHTA; CDR2 reads FQGNSA. V dropped 4 bases and J dropped 0 bases, with 12 bases sitting between them. The CDR3 has 16 amino acids. CDR3 sequence reads: CASSSASTATNEKLFF. The CDR3 region has the DNA TGTGCCAGCAGCTCGGCATCGACAGCAACTAATGAAAAACTGTTTTTT. The full variable domain, in which reference TRBV7-2 and TRBJ1-4 provide the parts outside the CDR3, is GAGVSQSPSNKVTEKGKDVELRCDPISGHTALYWYRQSLGQGLEFLIYFQGNSAPDKSGLPSDRFSAERTGGSVSTLTIQRTQQEDSAVYLCASSSASTATNEKLFFGSGTQLSVL.

The CDR3 DNA follows: TGTGCCAGCAGCCGAGGGTCCGGGACAGATGGCTACACCTTC. Translating gives CASSRGSGTDGYTF. The V gene is TRBV4-2, the J gene TRBJ1-2; 7 bases match TRBD1. CDR1 is LGHNA, CDR2 YNFKEQ, per germline. Trimming cost V 4 bases and J 6 bases; bases outside gene matches: 8. The CDR3 extends over 14 amino acids.

The chain combines TRBV5-1 with TRBJ2-3; 7 positions match TRBD2. Germline V gives CDR1 SGHRS, CDR2 YFSETQ. The junction had 12 bases not matched to a gene; V was cut back by 5 bases and J by 6 bases. The length of the CDR3 is 15 residues. This CDR3 reads CASRTTTSSLDTQYF. CDR3 coding DNA: TGCGCCAGCAGGACCACGACTAGCTCCTTGGATACGCAGTATTTT.

CDR3 in amino acids: CASSQTRGDMNTEAFF. The CDR3 region has the DNA TGCGCCAGCAGTCAAACGAGAGGGGACATGAACACTGAAGCTTTCTTT. The chain uses TRBV23-1 and TRBJ1-1; D is perhaps TRBD1 (6 bases). TRBV23-1 is an ORF for which the function is uncertain. The CDR3 spans 16 residues. Trimming removed 2 bases from V and 0 bases from J, with 13 bases in between.

The rearrangement joins TRBV11-3 to TRBJ2-7; D remains unclear. The CDR3 is 13 amino acids. Deletions cut 2 bases from V and 5 bases from J, with 10 bases between. The V gene's germline CDR1 is SGHNT and CDR2 YENEEA. DNA of the CDR3: TGTGCCAGCAGCTTATGGCAGAATAACGAGCAGTACTTC. It codes for CASSLWQNNEQYF.

CDR3 DNA: TGTGCCAGCAGCTTAGGCGGGGGTTTAGCCAAAAACATTCAGTACTTC. It specifies CASSLGGGLAKNIQYF. V usage is TRBV7-8 and J usage is TRBJ2-4; 7 bases are a match to TRBD2. CDR1 and CDR2 (germline): SGHVS, FQNEAQ. Trimming removed 1 base from V and 0 bases from J; junction bases left unmatched: 3. The CDR3 runs to 16 residues.

This clone was counted between two and nine times. V and J are TRBV6-1 and TRBJ1-4; weak D call: TRBD1 (5 bases). Germline-derived CDR1 and CDR2 are MNHNS and SASEGT. The V end lost 3 bases, the J end lost 8 bases, and 16 bases lay between the germline ends. The CDR3 spans 15 residues. The CDR3 DNA reads TGTGCCAGCAGTGACCAGGGTTCGTCGAGGGAAAAACTGTTTTTT. Amino acid sequence: CASSDQGSSREKLFF.

V and J are TRBV5-1 and TRBJ1-4; TRBD1 is a possible D gene (5 bases). Germline V CDR1 and CDR2: SGHRS, YFSETQ. V gave up 0 bases and J gave up 2 bases, with 8 bases separating them. CDR3 length equals 15 residues. CDR3 region: CASSLAGLTNEKLFF. CDR3 DNA: TGCGCCAGCAGCTTGGCAGGGCTGACTAATGAAAAACTGTTTTTT. The full variable domain, completed using reference TRBV5-1 and TRBJ1-4, is KAGVTQTPRYLIKTRGQQVTLSCSPISGHRSVSWYQQTPGQGLQFLFEYFSETQRNKGNFPGRFSGRQFSNSRSEMNVSTLELGDSALYLCASSLAGLTNEKLFFGSGTQLSVL.

The gene calls are TRBV30 and TRBJ1-3; D call uncertain. V lost 3 bases to trimming and J lost 0 bases, with 9 bases between them. The germline V gene has CDR1 GTSNPN and CDR2 SVGIG (reference sequence). This CDR3 comprises 14 residues. The CDR3 protein is CAWSPGISGNTIYF. CDR3 DNA sequence: TGTGCCTGGAGCCCGGGAATCTCTGGAAACACCATATATTTT.

V is TRBV27 and J is TRBJ2-5; 7 nucleotides align to TRBD2. CDR1 and CDR2 (germline): MNHEY, SMNVEV (reference sequence). The CDR3 spans 13 residues. The V gene end was trimmed by 6 bases and the J gene end by 4 bases; junction bases not matched to a gene: 5. CDR3 DNA: TGTGCCAGCAGCAGACTAGCCAGAGAGACCCAGTACTTC. Translated: CASSRLARETQYF.

V and J are TRBV5-6 and TRBJ1-4; 11 bases are a match to TRBD1. Germline V gene sequence: CDR1 SGHDT, CDR2 YYEEEE. V shed 1 base, J shed 11 bases, and the junction held 4 bases outside the gene matches. This CDR3 contains 14 residues. This chain's CDR3 is CASSLWDRGGKLFF. For the CDR3, the DNA is TGTGCCAGCAGCTTGTGGGACAGGGGGGGGAAACTGTTTTTT.

This chain connects TRBV2 to TRBJ2-5, with 9 bases identical to TRBD1. Per the germline V gene, CDR1 is SNHLY and CDR2 is FYNNEI. This CDR3 is 12 amino acids long. Trimming took 11 bases from V and 2 from J; bases not matched to a gene: 3. CDR3: CAPGQGQETQYF. DNA of the CDR3: TGTGCCCCAGGACAGGGGCAAGAGACCCAGTACTTC.

The chain couples TRBV6-1 to TRBJ1-4; 7 bases line up with TRBD1. CDR1 and CDR2 (germline): MNHNS, SASEGT. Trimming took 3 bases from V and 0 from J; bases not matched to a gene: 10. The CDR3 length is 18 residues. The CDR3 here is CASSEDRIHLATNEKLFF. The CDR3 coding sequence is TGTGCCAGCAGTGAGGACAGGATTCACCTTGCAACTAATGAAAAACTGTTTTTT.

The chain joins TRBV7-8 to TRBJ1-1; TRBD1 aligns across 8 bases. Germline loops: CDR1 SGHVS, CDR2 FQNEAQ. After removal of 4 bases from V and 6 bases from J, the junction contained 7 bases not matched to a gene. This CDR3 spans 14 amino acids. CDR3 in DNA: TGTGCCAGCAGCTCACCGGGACAGGCGGCTGAAGCTTTCTTT. Amino acid sequence: CASSSPGQAAEAFF.